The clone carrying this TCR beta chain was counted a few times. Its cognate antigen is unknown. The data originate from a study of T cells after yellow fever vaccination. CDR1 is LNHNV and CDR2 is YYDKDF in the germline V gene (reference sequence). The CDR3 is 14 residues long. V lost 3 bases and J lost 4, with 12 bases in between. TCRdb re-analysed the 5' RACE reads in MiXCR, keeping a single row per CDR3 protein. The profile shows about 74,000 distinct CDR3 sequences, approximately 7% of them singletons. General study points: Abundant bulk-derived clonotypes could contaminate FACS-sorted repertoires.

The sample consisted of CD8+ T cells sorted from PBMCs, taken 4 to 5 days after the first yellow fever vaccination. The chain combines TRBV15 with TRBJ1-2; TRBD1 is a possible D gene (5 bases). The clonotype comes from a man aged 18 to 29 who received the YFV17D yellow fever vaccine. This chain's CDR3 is CATSSSQGLYGYTF. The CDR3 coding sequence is TGTGCCACCAGCAGCAGTCAGGGCCTCTATGGCTACACCTTC. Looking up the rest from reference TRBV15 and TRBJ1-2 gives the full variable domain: DAMVIQNPRYQVTQFGKPVTLSCSQTLNHNVMYWYQQKSSQAPKLLFHYYDKDFNNEADTPDNFQSRRPNTSFCFLDIRSPGLGDTAMYLCATSSSQGLYGYTFGSGTRLTVV.